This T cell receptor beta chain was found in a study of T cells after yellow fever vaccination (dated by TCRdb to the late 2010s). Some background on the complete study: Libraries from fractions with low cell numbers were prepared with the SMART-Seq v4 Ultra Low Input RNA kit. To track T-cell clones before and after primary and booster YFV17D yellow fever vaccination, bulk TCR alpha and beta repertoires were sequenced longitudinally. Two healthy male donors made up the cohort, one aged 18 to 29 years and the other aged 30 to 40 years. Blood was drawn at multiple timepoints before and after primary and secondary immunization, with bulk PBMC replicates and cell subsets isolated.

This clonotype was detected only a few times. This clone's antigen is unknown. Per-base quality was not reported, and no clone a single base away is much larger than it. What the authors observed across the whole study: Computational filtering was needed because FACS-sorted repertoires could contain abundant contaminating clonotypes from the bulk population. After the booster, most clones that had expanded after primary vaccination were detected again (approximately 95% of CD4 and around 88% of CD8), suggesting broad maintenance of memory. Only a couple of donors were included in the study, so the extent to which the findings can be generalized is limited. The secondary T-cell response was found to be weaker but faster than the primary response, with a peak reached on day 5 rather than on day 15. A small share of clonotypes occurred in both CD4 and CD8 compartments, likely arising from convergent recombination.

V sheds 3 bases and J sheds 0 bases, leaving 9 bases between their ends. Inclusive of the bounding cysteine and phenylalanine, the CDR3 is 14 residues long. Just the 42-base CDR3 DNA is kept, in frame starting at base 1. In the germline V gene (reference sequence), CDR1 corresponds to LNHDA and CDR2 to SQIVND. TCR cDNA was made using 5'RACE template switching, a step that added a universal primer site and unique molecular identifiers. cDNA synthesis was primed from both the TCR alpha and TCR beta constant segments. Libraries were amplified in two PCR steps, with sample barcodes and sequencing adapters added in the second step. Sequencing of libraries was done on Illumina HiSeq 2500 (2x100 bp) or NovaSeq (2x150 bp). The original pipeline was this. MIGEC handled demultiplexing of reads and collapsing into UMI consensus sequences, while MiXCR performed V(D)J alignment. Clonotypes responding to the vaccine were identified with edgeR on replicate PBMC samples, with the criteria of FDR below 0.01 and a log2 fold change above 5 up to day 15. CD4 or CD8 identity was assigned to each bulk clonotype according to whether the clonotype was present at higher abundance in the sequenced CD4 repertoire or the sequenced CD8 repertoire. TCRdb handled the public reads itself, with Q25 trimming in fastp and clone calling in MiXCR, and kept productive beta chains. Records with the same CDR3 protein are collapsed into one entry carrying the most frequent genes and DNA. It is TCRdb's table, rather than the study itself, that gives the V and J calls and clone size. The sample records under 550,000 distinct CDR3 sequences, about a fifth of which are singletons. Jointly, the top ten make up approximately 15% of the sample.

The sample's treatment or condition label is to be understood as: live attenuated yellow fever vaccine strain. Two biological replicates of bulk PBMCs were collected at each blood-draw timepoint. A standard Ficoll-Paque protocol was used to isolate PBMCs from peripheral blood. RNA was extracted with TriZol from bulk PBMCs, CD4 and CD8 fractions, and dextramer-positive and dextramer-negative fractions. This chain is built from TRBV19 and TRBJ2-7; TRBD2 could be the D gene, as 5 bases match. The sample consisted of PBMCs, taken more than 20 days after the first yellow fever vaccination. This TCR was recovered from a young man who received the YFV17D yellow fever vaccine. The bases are TGTGCCAGTAGTATGGGCGGGTACTCCTACGAGCAGTACTTC. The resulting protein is CASSMGGYSYEQYF.